These 27 T cell receptor beta chains were sequenced from one sample in a study of shared clonotypes between healthy human individuals. Libraries were prepared by immunoSEQ multiplex PCR; TCRdb keeps only in-frame clonotypes and omits some of them. The data show roughly 1.4 million clones, roughly 98.5% seen once. Sequenced sample: naive CD4+ T cells sorted from blood. Specified subset: CD45RA+ positively selected. All receptors come from a man between 25 and 39 years old in good health.

V gene TRBV13 combines with J gene TRBJ2-7; perhaps TRBD1 as D (6 bases). V shed 0 bases and J shed 2 bases, with 11 bases lying between them. The CDR3 has 15 amino acids. In germline, CDR1 is PRHDT, CDR2 FYEKMQ (reference sequence). The CDR3 sequence is CASSLGRGHPYEQYF. For the CDR3, the DNA is TGTGCCAGCAGCTTAGGCAGGGGACACCCCTACGAGCAGTACTTC.

The CDR3, as DNA: TGTGCCAGCAGTTACTCCTTTACAGGGGGTATCTACGAGCAGTACTTC. As protein: CASSYSFTGGIYEQYF. The rearrangement joins TRBV6-5 to TRBJ2-7; 8 positions agree with TRBD1. This CDR3 region has 16 residues. After removal of 0 bases from V and 3 bases from J, the junction contained 7 bases not matched to a gene. The germline CDR1 and CDR2 sequences are MNHEY and SVGAGI.

V gene TRBV5-1 combines with J gene TRBJ2-3; 10 bases align to TRBD1. Per germline, CDR1 SGHRS and CDR2 YFSETQ. The CDR3 runs 15 residues. The V gene end was trimmed by 4 bases and the J gene end by 5 bases; junction bases not matched to a gene: 7. The CDR3 sequence: CASSTAGTGVDTQYF. In DNA, the CDR3 is TGCGCCAGCAGCACGGCCGGGACAGGGGTAGATACGCAGTATTTT.

The rearrangement links TRBV9 to TRBJ2-1; a weak D match, TRBD2 (6 bases). This CDR3 has 14 amino acids. The V end lost 0 bases, the J end lost 11 bases, and 15 bases lay between the germline ends. CDR1 and CDR2 from the germline V gene are SGDLS and YYNGEE. CDR3: CASSVGGVREQQFF. The CDR3 region has the DNA TGTGCCAGCAGCGTAGGAGGGGTACGGGAGCAGCAGTTCTTC.

The chain uses TRBV4-1 and TRBJ2-1; 7 bases line up with TRBD2. The CDR3 extends over 18 amino acids. The J segment lost 4 bases and the V segment lost 1 base, leaving 13 bases of the junction unmatched. Per germline, CDR1 MGHRA and CDR2 YSYEKL. The CDR3 protein is CASSQGWLGLADYNEQFF. The CDR3 DNA sequence: TGCGCCAGCAGCCAAGGATGGCTGGGGCTAGCGGATTACAATGAGCAGTTCTTC.

This sequence joins TRBV6-4 and TRBJ2-6; D is perhaps TRBD1 (5 bases). The CDR3 loop spans 15 amino acids. The germline CDR1 and CDR2 sequences are MRHNA and SNTAGT. Deletions cut 5 bases from V and 0 bases from J, with 8 bases between. The CDR3 loop is CASSFDSSGANVLTF. In DNA form, the CDR3 reads TGTGCCAGCAGTTTCGACAGCTCTGGGGCCAACGTCCTGACTTTC.

The V call is TRBV7-7, the J call TRBJ2-1; TRBD1 matches at 10 bases. The germline CDR1 and CDR2 sequences are SSHAT and FNYEAQ (reference sequence). J was trimmed by 4 bases and V by 4 bases; bases with no gene match: 4. The CDR3 covers 15 residues. The DNA of the CDR3 is TGTGCCAGCAGCTCCGGGACAGGGGAATACAATGAGCAGTTCTTC. The encoded protein is CASSSGTGEYNEQFF.

The rearrangement joins TRBV10-3 to TRBJ1-5; tentatively, D is TRBD1 (6 bases). The V gene lost 5 bases and the J gene lost 5 bases, with 19 bases spanning the gap. The CDR3 covers 16 residues. Germline CDR1 ENHRY, CDR2 SYGVKD. This chain's CDR3 is CAISPGGGGLYQPQHF. CDR3 DNA: TGTGCCATCAGTCCCGGGGGCGGGGGTCTATATCAGCCCCAGCATTTT.

Only one count was recorded for this clone. The rearrangement uses TRBV29-1 and TRBJ2-7, with D possibly matching TRBD1 (7 bases). V was shortened by 5 bases and J by 3 bases, with 17 bases between the two germline ends. Germline V gene data show CDR1 as SQVTM and CDR2 as ANQGSEA. The CDR3 length is 14 residues. The CDR3 reads CSVSPGDRHYEQYF. CDR3 in DNA: TGCAGCGTTTCTCCGGGGGACAGACACTACGAGCAGTACTTC.

The chain joins TRBV5-1 to TRBJ1-2, with 9 bases identical to TRBD1. Germline V gives CDR1 SGHRS, CDR2 YFSETQ. The J segment lost 6 bases and the V segment lost 4 bases, leaving 10 bases of the junction unmatched. CDR3 length: 15 amino acids. CDR3 loop: CASSPHRGLDDGYTF. As DNA, the CDR3 is TGCGCCAGCAGCCCACACAGGGGGCTGGATGATGGCTACACCTTC. Drawing the rest from reference TRBV5-1 and TRBJ1-2, the complete variable domain is KAGVTQTPRYLIKTRGQQVTLSCSPISGHRSVSWYQQTPGQGLQFLFEYFSETQRNKGNFPGRFSGRQFSNSRSEMNVSTLELGDSALYLCASSPHRGLDDGYTFGSGTRLTVV.

This sequence joins TRBV18 and TRBJ2-1; 8 positions match TRBD2. Germline trimming cut 3 bases from V and 0 bases from J; bases unmatched to any gene: 4. From germline, CDR1 is KGHSH and CDR2 LQKENI. CDR3 length equals 16 residues. The CDR3: CASSPPGTSSYNEQFF. DNA for the CDR3: TGTGCCAGCTCACCCCCCGGGACTAGCTCCTACAATGAGCAGTTCTTC.

The CDR3 spells CASSQVGVTVYNEQFF. CDR3 DNA sequence: TGTGCCAGCAGCCAAGTCGGAGTTACAGTCTACAATGAGCAGTTCTTC. This chain uses TRBV14 with TRBJ2-1; D remains unclear. V was cut by 1 base and J by 3 bases, with 13 bases left in between. This CDR3 contains 16 residues. The germline V gene encodes CDR1 SGHDN and CDR2 FVKESK.

This clone was observed a single time. The chain joins TRBV28 to TRBJ2-3, with TRBD1 identical over 7 bases. Germline V gene data show CDR1 as MDHEN and CDR2 as SYDVKM. V dropped 5 bases and J dropped 2; count of bases not matched to a gene: 10. The CDR3 totals 16 residues. The DNA of the CDR3 is TGTGCCAGCAGTAGGGGACAGCCGACCCCCACAGATACGCAGTATTTT. This gives the protein CASSRGQPTPTDTQYF. The whole variable domain, remainder taken from reference TRBV28 and TRBJ2-3, is DVKVTQSSRYLVKRTGEKVFLECVQDMDHENMFWYRQDPGLGLRLIYFSYDVKMKEKGDIPEGYSVSREKKERFSLILESASTNQTSMYLCASSRGQPTPTDTQYFGPGTRLTVL.

The chain links TRBV18 to TRBJ2-5, with D maybe TRBD2 (5 bases). Germline V gene lookup returns CDR1 KGHSH and CDR2 LQKENI. V was shortened by 1 base and J by 3 bases, with 9 bases between the two germline ends. This CDR3 region has 14 residues. The CDR3 protein is CASSPRRSEETQYF. The CDR3 DNA is TGTGCCAGCTCACCACGGAGGTCGGAAGAGACCCAGTACTTC.

J is TRBJ2-5 and V is TRBV5-1; 9 bases agree with TRBD1. The CDR3 runs to 14 residues. V was clipped by 4 bases and J by 4 bases; unmatched bases: 5. Germline V gives CDR1 SGHRS, CDR2 YFSETQ. CDR3 protein: CASSRDREGETQYF. In DNA, the CDR3 is TGCGCCAGCAGCCGGGACAGGGAGGGAGAGACCCAGTACTTC.

The J gene is TRBJ2-3, the V gene TRBV6-5; D is possibly TRBD1 or TRBD2 (6 bases each). This CDR3 comprises 16 residues. The germline gives CDR1 MNHEY, CDR2 SVGAGI. The ends were cut back, 1 base at V and 6 bases at J, with 17 bases in the middle. The DNA of the CDR3 is TGTGCCAGCAGTTACTTACCAGGGGCTGGGGGGGATACGCAGTATTTT. Its translation is CASSYLPGAGGDTQYF.

The chain joins TRBV7-3 to TRBJ2-1; possibly TRBD1 for D (6 bases). V lost 6 bases and J 10 bases, leaving 19 bases between the germline ends. Looked up from germline, CDR1 is SGHTA and CDR2 is FQGTGA. The CDR3 runs 14 residues. Here the CDR3 DNA reads TGTGCCAGCAGTACCATGGACAGCTTTGGGGAGCAGTTCTTC. Translated: CASSTMDSFGEQFF.

The V and J genes are TRBV7-9 and TRBJ2-2; a weak D match, TRBD2 (5 bases). The CDR3 is 16 amino acids. Germline CDR1 and CDR2: SEHNR and FQNEAQ (reference sequence). V was trimmed by 0 bases and J by 2 bases, leaving 10 bases between them. The CDR3 sequence is CASSLARRENTGELFF. The CDR3 DNA reads TGTGCCAGCAGCTTAGCAAGACGGGAAAACACCGGGGAGCTGTTTTTT.

The CDR3 DNA is TGTGCCAGCTCACCAGGCTTGGGACAGACAAACACTGAAGCTTTCTTT. Translated, it gives CASSPGLGQTNTEAFF. The chain combines TRBV18 with TRBJ1-1; the match to TRBD1 covers 7 bases. Trimming cost V 2 bases and J 2 bases; bases outside gene matches: 8. This CDR3 contains 16 residues. Germline loops: CDR1 KGHSH, CDR2 LQKENI.

The chain joins TRBV29-1 to TRBJ2-7; 8 bases are a match to TRBD1. The germline V gene has CDR1 SQVTM and CDR2 ANQGSEA. The CDR3 length is 12 residues. Losses at the gene ends were 7 bases for V and 3 bases for J; bases not matched to a gene: 5. CDR3 coding DNA: TGCAGCGCCCGACAGGGGAACTACGAGCAGTACTTC. Translation gives CSARQGNYEQYF.

The chain recombines TRBV18 with TRBJ2-7; D remains ambiguous. Trimming left V 8 bases short and J 0 bases short, with 11 bases between. The CDR3 extends over 13 amino acids. Germline values: CDR1 KGHSH, CDR2 LQKENI. In DNA form, the CDR3 reads TGTGCCAGCCAGGAAGGCTACTCCTACGAGCAGTACTTC. This translates into CASQEGYSYEQYF.

This clone was seen a single time. This rearrangement joins TRBV27 to TRBJ2-1; D gene ambiguous. The ends were cut back, 5 bases at V and 2 bases at J, with 13 bases in the middle. The germline gives CDR1 MNHEY, CDR2 SMNVEV (reference sequence). The CDR3 sequence is 15 residues long. The CDR3 reads CASSPQIGAYNEQFF. In nucleotides, the CDR3 is TGTGCCAGCAGTCCACAAATTGGGGCCTACAATGAGCAGTTCTTC.

The chain recombines TRBV15 with TRBJ1-5, with 7 bases matching TRBD1. In germline, CDR1 is LNHNV, CDR2 YYDKDF (reference sequence). The CDR3 spans 16 residues. V trimming: 4 bases; J trimming: 3 bases; junction bases outside the gene matches: 9. The CDR3 DNA reads as TGTGCCACCAGCATTTCAGGGGGACAGTACAATCAGCCCCAGCATTTT. Translated, it gives CATSISGGQYNQPQHF.

This chain uses TRBV28 with TRBJ1-2, with 9 bases lining up with TRBD1. Germline CDR1 is MDHEN and CDR2 is SYDVKM. The CDR3 loop spans 14 amino acids. Unmatched junction bases numbered 7, after V lost 6 bases and J lost 5 bases. The CDR3 sequence is CASSSGTGTYGYTF. The DNA of the CDR3 is TGTGCCAGCAGCTCCGGGACAGGGACATATGGCTACACCTTC.

The chain couples TRBV6-5 to TRBJ2-7; 7 bases are a match to TRBD2. CDR1 is MNHEY, CDR2 SVGAGI, per germline. This CDR3 comprises 15 residues. Trimming removed 5 bases from V and 6 bases from J; junction bases left unmatched: 13. Written as DNA, the CDR3 is TGTGCCAGCAGTAGGTGGGAGGGAGGACGGGGCGAGCAGTACTTC. Its translation: CASSRWEGGRGEQYF.

Regarding this clone: The sample contains more than one DNA sequence encoding this CDR3. The CDR3 region has the DNA TGTGCCACCAGCAGAGGACTAGCGGCTTACAATGAGCAGTTCTTC. Its translation: CATSRGLAAYNEQFF. The chain employs TRBV15 and TRBJ2-1; 9 nucleotides match TRBD2. J gave up 4 bases and V 1 base, and 2 bases lay outside the gene matches. Germline loops: CDR1 LNHNV, CDR2 YYDKDF (reference sequence). The CDR3 runs to 15 residues.

V and J are TRBV5-4 and TRBJ2-5; D ambiguous. CDR3 length: 12 residues. Germline V gene lookup returns CDR1 SGHNT and CDR2 YYREEE (reference sequence). V lost 0 bases and J 5 bases, leaving 5 bases between the germline ends. The CDR3 DNA follows: TGTGCCAGCAGCTTGGATCACGAGACCCAGTACTTC. This codes for CASSLDHETQYF.